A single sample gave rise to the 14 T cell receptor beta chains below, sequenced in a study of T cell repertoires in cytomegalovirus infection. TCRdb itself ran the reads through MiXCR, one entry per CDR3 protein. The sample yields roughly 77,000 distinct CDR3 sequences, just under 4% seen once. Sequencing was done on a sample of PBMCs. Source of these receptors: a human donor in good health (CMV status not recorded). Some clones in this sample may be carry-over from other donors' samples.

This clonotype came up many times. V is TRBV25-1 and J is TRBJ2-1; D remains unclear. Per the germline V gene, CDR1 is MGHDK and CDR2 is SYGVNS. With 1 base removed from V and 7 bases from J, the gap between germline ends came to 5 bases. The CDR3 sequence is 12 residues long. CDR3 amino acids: CASSEFRNEQFF. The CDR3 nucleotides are TGTGCCAGCAGTGAATTTAGGAATGAGCAGTTCTTC. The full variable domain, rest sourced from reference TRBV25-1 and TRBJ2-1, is EADIYQTPRYLVIGTGKKITLECSQTMGHDKMYWYQQDPGMELHLIHYSYGVNSTEKGDLSSESTVSRIRTEHFPLTLESARPSHTSQYLCASSEFRNEQFFGPGTRLTVL.

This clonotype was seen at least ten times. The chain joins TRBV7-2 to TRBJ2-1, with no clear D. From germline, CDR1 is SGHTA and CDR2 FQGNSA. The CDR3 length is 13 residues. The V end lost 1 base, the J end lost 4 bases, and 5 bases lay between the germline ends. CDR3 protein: CASSLGWYNEQFF. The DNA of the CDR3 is TGTGCCAGCAGCTTAGGGTGGTACAATGAGCAGTTCTTC.

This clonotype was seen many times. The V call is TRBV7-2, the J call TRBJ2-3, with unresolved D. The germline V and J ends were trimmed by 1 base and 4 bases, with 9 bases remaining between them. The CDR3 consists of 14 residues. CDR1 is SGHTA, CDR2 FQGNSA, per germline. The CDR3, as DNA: TGTGCCAGCAGCTTAGTCGATGTTTCAGATACGCAGTATTTT. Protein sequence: CASSLVDVSDTQYF.

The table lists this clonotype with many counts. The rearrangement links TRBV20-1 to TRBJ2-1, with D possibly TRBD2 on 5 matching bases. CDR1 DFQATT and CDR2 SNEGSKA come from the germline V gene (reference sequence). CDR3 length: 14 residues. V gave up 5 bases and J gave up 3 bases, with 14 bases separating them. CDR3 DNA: TGCAGTGCTCGGGATTCGGCCCGCTACAATGAGCAGTTCTTC. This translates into CSARDSARYNEQFF.

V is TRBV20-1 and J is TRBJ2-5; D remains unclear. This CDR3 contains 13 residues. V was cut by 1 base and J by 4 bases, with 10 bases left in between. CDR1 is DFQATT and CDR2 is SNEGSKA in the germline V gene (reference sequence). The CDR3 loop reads CSARVAPLETQYF. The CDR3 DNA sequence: TGCAGTGCTAGAGTAGCCCCCCTAGAGACCCAGTACTTC.

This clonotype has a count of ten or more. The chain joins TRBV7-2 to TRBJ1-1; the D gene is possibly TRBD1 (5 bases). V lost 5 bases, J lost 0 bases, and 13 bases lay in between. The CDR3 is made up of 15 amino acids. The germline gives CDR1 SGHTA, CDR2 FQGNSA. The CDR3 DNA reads TGTGCCAGCAGCGAGTGGGCAGGGATGAACACTGAAGCTTTCTTT. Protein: CASSEWAGMNTEAFF. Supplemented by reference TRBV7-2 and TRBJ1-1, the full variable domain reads GAGVSQSPSNKVTEKGKDVELRCDPISGHTALYWYRQSLGQGLEFLIYFQGNSAPDKSGLPSDRFSAERTGGSVSTLTIQRTQQEDSAVYLCASSEWAGMNTEAFFGQGTRLTVV.

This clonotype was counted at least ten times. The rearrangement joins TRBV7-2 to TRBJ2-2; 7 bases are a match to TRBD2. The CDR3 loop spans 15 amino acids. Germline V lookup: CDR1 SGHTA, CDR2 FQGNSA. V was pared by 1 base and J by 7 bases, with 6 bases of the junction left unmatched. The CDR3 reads CASSLVLRGSGELFF. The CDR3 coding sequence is TGTGCCAGCAGCTTAGTATTGCGGGGGAGCGGGGAGCTGTTTTTT.

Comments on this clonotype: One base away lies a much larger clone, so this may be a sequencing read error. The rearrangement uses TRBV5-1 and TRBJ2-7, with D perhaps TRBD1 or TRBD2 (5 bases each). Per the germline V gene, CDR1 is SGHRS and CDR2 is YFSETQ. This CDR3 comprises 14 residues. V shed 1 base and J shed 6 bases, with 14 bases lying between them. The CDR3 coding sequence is TGCGCCAGCAGCTTGCCGGGGACCAACTGCGAGCAGTACTTC. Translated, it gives CASSLPGTNCEQYF.

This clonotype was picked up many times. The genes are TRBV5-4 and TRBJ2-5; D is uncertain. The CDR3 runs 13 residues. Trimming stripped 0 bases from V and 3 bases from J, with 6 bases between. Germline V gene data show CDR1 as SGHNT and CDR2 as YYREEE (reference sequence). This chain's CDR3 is CASSLVGEETQYF. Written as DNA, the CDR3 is TGTGCCAGCAGCTTGGTTGGAGAAGAGACCCAGTACTTC. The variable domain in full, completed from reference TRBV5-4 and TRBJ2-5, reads ETGVTQSPTHLIKTRGQQVTLRCSSQSGHNTVSWYQQALGQGPQFIFQYYREEENGRGNFPPRFSGLQFPNYSSELNVNALELDDSALYLCASSLVGEETQYFGPGTRLLVL.

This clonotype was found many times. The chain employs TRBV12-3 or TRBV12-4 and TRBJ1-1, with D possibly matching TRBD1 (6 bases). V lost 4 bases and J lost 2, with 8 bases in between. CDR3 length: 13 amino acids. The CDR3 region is CASSWTANTEAFF. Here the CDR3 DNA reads TGTGCCAGCAGTTGGACAGCTAACACTGAAGCTTTCTTT.

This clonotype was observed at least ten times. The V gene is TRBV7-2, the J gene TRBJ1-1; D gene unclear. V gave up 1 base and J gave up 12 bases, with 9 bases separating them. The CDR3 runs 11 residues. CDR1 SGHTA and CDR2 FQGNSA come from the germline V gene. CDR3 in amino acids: CASSLESRTFF. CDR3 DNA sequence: TGTGCCAGCAGCTTAGAATCAAGAACTTTCTTT. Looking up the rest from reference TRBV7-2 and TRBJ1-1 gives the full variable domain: GAGVSQSPSNKVTEKGKDVELRCDPISGHTALYWYRQSLGQGLEFLIYFQGNSAPDKSGLPSDRFSAERTGGSVSTLTIQRTQQEDSAVYLCASSLESRTFFGQGTRLTVV.

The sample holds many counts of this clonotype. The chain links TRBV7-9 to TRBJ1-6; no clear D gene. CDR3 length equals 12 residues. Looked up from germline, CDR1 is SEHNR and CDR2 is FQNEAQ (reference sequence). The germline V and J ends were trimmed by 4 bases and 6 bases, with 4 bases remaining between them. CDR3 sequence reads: CASSWLNSPLHF. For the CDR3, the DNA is TGTGCCAGCAGCTGGCTTAATTCACCCCTCCACTTT.

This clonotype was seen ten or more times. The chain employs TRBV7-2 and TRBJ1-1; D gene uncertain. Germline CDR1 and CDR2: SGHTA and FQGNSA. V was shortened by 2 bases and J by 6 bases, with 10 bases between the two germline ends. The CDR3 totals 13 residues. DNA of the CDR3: TGTGCCAGCAGCTTAAACTCCGCGGCTGAAGCTTTCTTT. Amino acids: CASSLNSAAEAFF.

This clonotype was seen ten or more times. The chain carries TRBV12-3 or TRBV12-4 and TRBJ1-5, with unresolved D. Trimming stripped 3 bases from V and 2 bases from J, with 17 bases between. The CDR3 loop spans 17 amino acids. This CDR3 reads CASSLKTVPLGNQPQHF. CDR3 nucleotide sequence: TGTGCCAGCAGTTTGAAGACCGTTCCGTTGGGCAATCAGCCCCAGCATTTT.